This entry features one T cell receptor (beta chain) sequence. This entry comes from a study of CD8+ T cells in alopecia areata. Treatment given: oral pan-JAK inhibitor, 5-10 mg twice daily. Reverse transcription of extracted RNA yielded cDNA, which provided the sequencing template. Sequencing was performed with immunoSEQ multiplex PCR; in TCRdb, only in-frame clones are kept and a portion is missing. This sample yields roughly 210,000 clones, of which less than 50% are seen a single time; approximately 2.4% belongs to the top ten. The sample consisted of CD4+ T cells sorted from blood, taken at approximately week 36, from a patient treated with tofacitinib. This sequence was found in a human donor with alopecia areata.

The CDR3 DNA reads TGTGCCAGCAGCCCCGACAGGGACTATGGCTACACCTTC. Amino acids: CASSPDRDYGYTF. The rearrangement uses TRBV7-8 and TRBJ1-2; 7 bases map to TRBD1. Germline CDR1 reads SGHVS; CDR2 reads FQNEAQ. This CDR3 region has 13 residues. V was clipped by 5 bases and J by 3 bases; unmatched bases: 3.